Described below is a single T cell receptor beta chain sequence and its context. Clones were read by immunoSEQ multiplex PCR, and TCRdb kept only the in-frame ones, dropping some. Among about 180,000 clones listed, around 83% were seen once. This entry is derived from a study of blood T cell repertoires in COVID-19. Study-level background: Nucleic acid was either cDNA or gDNA, and it came from T cells, B-cell-depleted T cells, or PBMCs.

The CDR3 loop spans 15 amino acids. V dropped 4 bases and J dropped 3 bases, with 14 bases sitting between them. The germline V gene has CDR1 SGHRS and CDR2 YFSETQ. The receptor's source is a human donor in a cohort sampled during active COVID-19. The sequenced sample was peripheral blood. This chain links TRBV5-1 with TRBJ1-5, with D possibly TRBD1 on 5 matching bases. This chain's CDR3 is CASSPTPGNNQPQHF. As DNA, the CDR3 is TGCGCCAGCAGCCCGACGCCAGGGAACAATCAGCCCCAGCATTTT.